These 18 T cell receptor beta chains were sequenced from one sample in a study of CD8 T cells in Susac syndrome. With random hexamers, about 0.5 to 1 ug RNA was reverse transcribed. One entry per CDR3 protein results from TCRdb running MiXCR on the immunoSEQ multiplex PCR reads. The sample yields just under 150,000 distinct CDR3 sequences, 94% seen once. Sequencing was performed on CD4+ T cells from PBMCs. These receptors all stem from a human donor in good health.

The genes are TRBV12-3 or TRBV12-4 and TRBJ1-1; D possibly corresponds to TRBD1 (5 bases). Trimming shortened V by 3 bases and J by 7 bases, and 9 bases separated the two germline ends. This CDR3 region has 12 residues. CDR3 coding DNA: TGTGCCAGCAGTTTTGAAGGGGTTGAAGCTTTCTTT. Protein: CASSFEGVEAFF.

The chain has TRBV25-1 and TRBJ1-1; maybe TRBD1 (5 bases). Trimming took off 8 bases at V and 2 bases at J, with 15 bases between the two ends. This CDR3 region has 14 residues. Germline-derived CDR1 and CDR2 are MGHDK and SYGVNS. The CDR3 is CASSSWGINTEAFF. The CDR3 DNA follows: TGTGCCAGCTCTAGCTGGGGGATAAACACTGAAGCTTTCTTT. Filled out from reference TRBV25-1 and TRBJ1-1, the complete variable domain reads EADIYQTPRYLVIGTGKKITLECSQTMGHDKMYWYQQDPGMELHLIHYSYGVNSTEKGDLSSESTVSRIRTEHFPLTLESARPSHTSQYLCASSSWGINTEAFFGQGTRLTVV.

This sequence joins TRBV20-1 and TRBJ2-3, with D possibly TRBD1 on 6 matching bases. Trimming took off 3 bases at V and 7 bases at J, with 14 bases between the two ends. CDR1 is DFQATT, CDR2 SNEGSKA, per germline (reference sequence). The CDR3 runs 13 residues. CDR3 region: CSARGASVNTQYF. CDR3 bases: TGCAGTGCTAGGGGGGCATCGGTGAATACGCAGTATTTT.

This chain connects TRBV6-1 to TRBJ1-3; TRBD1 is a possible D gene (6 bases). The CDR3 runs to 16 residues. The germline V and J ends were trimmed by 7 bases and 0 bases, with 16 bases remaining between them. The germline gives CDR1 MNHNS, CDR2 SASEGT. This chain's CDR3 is CASTQSTGSSGNTIYF. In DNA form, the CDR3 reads TGTGCCAGCACTCAATCCACAGGGAGCTCTGGAAACACCATATATTTT.

The CDR3 loop is CAISESGENYGYTF. CDR3 nucleotides: TGTGCCATCAGTGAGTCAGGGGAGAACTATGGCTACACCTTC. The V gene is TRBV10-3, the J gene TRBJ1-2, with D perhaps TRBD1 (5 bases). The CDR3 has 14 amino acids. The V and J ends lost 0 bases and 2 bases respectively, with 7 bases between them. Germline CDR1 ENHRY, CDR2 SYGVKD.

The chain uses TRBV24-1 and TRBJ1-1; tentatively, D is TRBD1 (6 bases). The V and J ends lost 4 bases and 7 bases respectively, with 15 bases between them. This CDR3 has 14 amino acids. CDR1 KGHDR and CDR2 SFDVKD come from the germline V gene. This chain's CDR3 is CATSENRESREAFF. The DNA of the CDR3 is TGTGCCACCAGTGAAAACAGGGAGTCCCGTGAAGCTTTCTTT.

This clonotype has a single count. This CDR3 reads CASSLAEEQFF. CDR3 nucleotides: TGCGCCAGCAGCTTGGCGGAGGAGCAGTTCTTC. J is TRBJ2-1 and V is TRBV5-1, with D hard to call. CDR1 SGHRS and CDR2 YFSETQ come from the germline V gene. The CDR3 totals 11 residues. Trimming left V 0 bases short and J 10 bases short, with 5 bases between.

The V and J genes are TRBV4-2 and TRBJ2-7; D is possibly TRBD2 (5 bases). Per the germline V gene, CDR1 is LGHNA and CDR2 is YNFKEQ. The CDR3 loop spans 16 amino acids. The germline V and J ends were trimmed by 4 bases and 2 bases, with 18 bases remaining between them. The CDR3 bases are TGTGCCAGCAGCCGGGAGCGGTCTACTTGGGCCTACGAGCAGTACTTC. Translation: CASSRERSTWAYEQYF.

The CDR3 loop reads CASRPTSGSSYEQYF. The DNA for the CDR3 is TGTGCCAGCAGGCCGACTAGCGGAAGTTCCTACGAGCAGTACTTC. This chain links TRBV2 with TRBJ2-7, with 9 positions matching TRBD2. The J segment lost 1 base and the V segment lost 6 bases, leaving 7 bases of the junction unmatched. CDR3 size: 15 residues. Germline lookup yields CDR1 SNHLY and CDR2 FYNNEI.

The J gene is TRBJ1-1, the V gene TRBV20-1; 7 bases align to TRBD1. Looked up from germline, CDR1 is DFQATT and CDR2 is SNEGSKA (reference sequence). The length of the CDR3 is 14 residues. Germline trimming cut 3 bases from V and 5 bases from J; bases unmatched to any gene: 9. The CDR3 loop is CSASAPRGQTEAFF. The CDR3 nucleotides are TGCAGTGCTAGTGCCCCTAGGGGACAGACTGAAGCTTTCTTT.

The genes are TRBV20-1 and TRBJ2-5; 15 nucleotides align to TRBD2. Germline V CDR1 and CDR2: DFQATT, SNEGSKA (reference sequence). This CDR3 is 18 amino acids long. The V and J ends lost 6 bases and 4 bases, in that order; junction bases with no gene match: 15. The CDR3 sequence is CSADPGLAGGGWLETQYF. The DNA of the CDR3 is TGCAGTGCAGACCCGGGACTAGCGGGAGGAGGGTGGCTAGAGACCCAGTACTTC.

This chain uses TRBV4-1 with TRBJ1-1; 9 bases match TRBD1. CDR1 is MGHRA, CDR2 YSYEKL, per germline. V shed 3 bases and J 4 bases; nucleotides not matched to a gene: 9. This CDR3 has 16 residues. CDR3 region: CASSQPGQGKGTEAFF. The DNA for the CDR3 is TGCGCCAGCAGCCAGCCGGGACAGGGAAAGGGCACTGAAGCTTTCTTT.

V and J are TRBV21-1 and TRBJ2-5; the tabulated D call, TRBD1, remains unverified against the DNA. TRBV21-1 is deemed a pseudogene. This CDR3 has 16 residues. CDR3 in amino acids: CASSTLQGALGETQYF. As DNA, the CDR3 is TGTGCCAGCAGCACCCTACAGGGGGCGCTGGGAGAGACCCAGTACTTC.

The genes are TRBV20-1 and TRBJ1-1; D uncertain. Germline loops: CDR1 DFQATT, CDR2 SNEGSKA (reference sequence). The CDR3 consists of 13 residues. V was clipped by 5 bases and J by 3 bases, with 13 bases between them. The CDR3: CSAGRRGDTEAFF. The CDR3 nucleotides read TGCAGTGCTGGCCGGAGAGGAGACACTGAAGCTTTCTTT.

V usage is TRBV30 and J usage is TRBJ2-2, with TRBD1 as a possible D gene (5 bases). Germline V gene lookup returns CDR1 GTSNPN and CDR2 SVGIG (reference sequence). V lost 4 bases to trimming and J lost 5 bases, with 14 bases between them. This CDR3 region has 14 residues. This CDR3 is CAWTWGRRTGELFF. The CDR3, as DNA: TGTGCCTGGACGTGGGGCAGACGGACCGGGGAGCTGTTTTTT.

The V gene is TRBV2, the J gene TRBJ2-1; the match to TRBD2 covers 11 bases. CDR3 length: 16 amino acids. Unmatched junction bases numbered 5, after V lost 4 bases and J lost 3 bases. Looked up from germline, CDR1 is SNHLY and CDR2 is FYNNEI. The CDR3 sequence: CASSGLAGTNYNEQFF. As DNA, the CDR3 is TGTGCCAGCAGTGGACTAGCGGGAACTAACTACAATGAGCAGTTCTTC.

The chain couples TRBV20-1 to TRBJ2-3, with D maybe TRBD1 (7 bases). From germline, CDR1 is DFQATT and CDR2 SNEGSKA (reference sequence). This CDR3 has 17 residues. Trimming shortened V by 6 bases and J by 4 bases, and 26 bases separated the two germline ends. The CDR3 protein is CSAGGVGPQGDPDTQYF. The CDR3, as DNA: TGCAGTGCCGGAGGGGTTGGGCCGCAGGGGGACCCAGATACGCAGTATTTT.

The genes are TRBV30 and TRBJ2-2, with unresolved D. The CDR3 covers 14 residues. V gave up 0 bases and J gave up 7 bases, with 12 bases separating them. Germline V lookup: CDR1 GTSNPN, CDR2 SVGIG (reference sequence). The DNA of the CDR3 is TGTGCCTGGAGTGTGCTCTCCTGGGGCGGGGAGCTGTTTTTT. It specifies CAWSVLSWGGELFF.